This T cell receptor beta chain was observed in a study of T cell responses to AZD1222 COVID-19 vaccine. This CDR3 region has 13 residues. Trimming took 4 bases from V and 5 from J, leaving 8 bases between them. The germline V gene has CDR1 KGHSH and CDR2 LQKENI. Study conclusions and caveats: Sampled repertoires all dated from after the peak T cell response.

Measured with immunoSEQ multiplex PCR; TCRdb has only the in-frame clones, and not every one. The data hold 150,000 to 200,000 clones, with 87% observed a single time. As for this clone: The antigen remains undetermined.

The sample in question was peripheral blood, obtained on day 0 of AZD1222 vaccination. This sequence originates from an adult in good health. The chain employs TRBV18 and TRBJ1-4; no clear D gene. As DNA, the CDR3 is TGTGCCAGCTCACGAGGGCGGAATGAAAAACTGTTTTTT. This translates into CASSRGRNEKLFF.